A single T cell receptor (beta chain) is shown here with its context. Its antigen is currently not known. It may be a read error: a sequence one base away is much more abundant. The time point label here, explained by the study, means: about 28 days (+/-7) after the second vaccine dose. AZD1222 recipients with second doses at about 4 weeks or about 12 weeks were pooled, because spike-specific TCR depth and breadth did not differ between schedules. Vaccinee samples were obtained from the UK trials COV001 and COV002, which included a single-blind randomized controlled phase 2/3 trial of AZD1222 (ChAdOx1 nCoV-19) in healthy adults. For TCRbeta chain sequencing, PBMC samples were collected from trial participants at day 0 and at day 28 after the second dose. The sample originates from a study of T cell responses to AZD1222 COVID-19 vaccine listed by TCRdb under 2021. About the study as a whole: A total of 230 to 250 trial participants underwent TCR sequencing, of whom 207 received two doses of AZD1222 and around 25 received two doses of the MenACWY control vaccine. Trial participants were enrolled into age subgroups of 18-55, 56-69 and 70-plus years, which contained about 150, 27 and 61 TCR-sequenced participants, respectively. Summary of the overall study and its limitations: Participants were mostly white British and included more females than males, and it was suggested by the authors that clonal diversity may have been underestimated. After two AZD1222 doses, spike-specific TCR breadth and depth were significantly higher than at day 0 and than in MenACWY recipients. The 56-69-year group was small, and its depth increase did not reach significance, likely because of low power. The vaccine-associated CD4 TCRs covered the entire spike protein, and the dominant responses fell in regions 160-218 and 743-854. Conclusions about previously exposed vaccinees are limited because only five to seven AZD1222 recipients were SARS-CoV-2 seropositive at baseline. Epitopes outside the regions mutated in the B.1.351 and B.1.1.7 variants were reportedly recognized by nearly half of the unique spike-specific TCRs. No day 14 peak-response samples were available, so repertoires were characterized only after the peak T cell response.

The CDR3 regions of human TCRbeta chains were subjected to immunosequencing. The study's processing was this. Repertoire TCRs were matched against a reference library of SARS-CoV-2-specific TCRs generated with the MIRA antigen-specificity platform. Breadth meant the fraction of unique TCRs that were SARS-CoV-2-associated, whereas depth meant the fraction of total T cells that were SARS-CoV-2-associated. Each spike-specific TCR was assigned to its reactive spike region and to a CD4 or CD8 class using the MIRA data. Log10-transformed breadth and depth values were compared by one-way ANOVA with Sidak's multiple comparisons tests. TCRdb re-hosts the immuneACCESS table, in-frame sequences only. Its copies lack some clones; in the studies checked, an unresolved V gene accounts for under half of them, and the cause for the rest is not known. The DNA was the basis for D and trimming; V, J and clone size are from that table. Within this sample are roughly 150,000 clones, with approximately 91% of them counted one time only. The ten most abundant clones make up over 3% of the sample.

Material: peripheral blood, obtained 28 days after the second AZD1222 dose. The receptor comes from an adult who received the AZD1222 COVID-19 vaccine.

The CDR3 loop reads CASSSGNTIYF. The DNA reads TGTGCCAGCAGCTCTGGAAACACCATATATTTT. The chain is assembled from TRBV7-2 and TRBJ1-3; no D gene call is confident. CDR1 and CDR2 (SGHTA, FQGNSA) derive from the germline V gene. Deletion took 4 bases off V and 2 bases off J, with a span of 0 bases between the germline ends. From the cysteine through the phenylalanine, the CDR3 covers 11 amino acids. Only the CDR3 DNA stays, 33 bases, in frame from base 1.